These T cell receptor beta chains were read from a single sample in a study of cytomegalovirus exposure and HLA in healthy donors. Profiled with immunoSEQ multiplex PCR; TCRdb holds only in-frame clones, not every one. The repertoire includes 250,000 to 350,000 clones, around 90% of them detected once, and roughly 1.2% sits in the top ten. The sequenced sample consisted of PBMCs. The receptors shown here come from a woman aged 25-40 years in good health and CMV-seropositive. Each CDR3 is given without its conserved first and last residue. Some rows mark clone size as missing; the rest say once, few, many or name a class of expanded clone.

J gene,clone size,V gene,CDR3 protein
TRBJ2-1,-,TRBV27,ASSLLTRDNEQF
TRBJ2-2,-,TRBV13,ASSRAGTGELF
TRBJ2-7,-,TRBV27,ASSLGQLYEQY
TRBJ2-1,-,TRBV4-2,ASSQVSGNEQF
TRBJ1-5,-,TRBV5-6,ASSLMQPQH
TRBJ2-1,once,TRBV6-5,ASSRQGSYNEQF
TRBJ2-1,-,TRBV6-1,ASSAWGQGIGNEQF
TRBJ1-2,-,TRBV13,ASSLGHGGDYGYT
TRBJ2-7,-,TRBV18,ASSPEGLAGGTEQY
TRBJ2-1,-,TRBV5-6,ASSLGQGTPNEQF
TRBJ1-1,-,TRBV6-5,ASRGHWKETEAF
TRBJ2-2,-,TRBV7-6,ASSLIGELF
TRBJ2-7,-,TRBV11-2,ASSLVLAGISYEQY
TRBJ2-1,once,TRBV9,ASSVSGTSYNEQF
TRBJ1-1,-,TRBV19,ASSLSREAF
TRBJ2-1,-,TRBV11-3,ASSYRDKKEQF
TRBJ2-7,-,TRBV6-5,ASSSWRDGRSYEQY
TRBJ2-7,-,TRBV7-2,ASSLLRAGGPHEQY
TRBJ2-1,once,TRBV4-1,ASSLGLASEQF
TRBJ1-1,-,TRBV30,ACAGTANTEAF
TRBJ2-1,-,TRBV19,ASSMVFYNEQF
TRBJ2-7,-,TRBV6-5,ASREKSFSYEQY
TRBJ1-2,-,TRBV4-2,ASSRESFH
TRBJ2-7,-,TRBV25-1,ASSPGSYEQY
TRBJ2-1,-,TRBV9,ASSLRGSSNSYNEQF
TRBJ1-1,-,TRBV19,AIRTGGNTEAF
TRBJ1-2,-,TRBV9,ASSGPPDSGFYGYT
TRBJ1-1,many,TRBV18,ASSPLGEGGGTEAF
TRBJ2-3,-,TRBV27,ASNPRPEREEWYTQY
TRBJ2-3,few,TRBV19,ASSTGAGRWDTQY
TRBJ1-6,-,TRBV5-1,ASSLDGTAKSSYNSPLH
TRBJ2-5,many,TRBV5-6,ASSLKGPQETQY
TRBJ1-2,few,TRBV4-2,ASSQVGGDYGYT
TRBJ1-2,-,TRBV28,ASSSVNYGYT
TRBJ2-1,-,TRBV28,ASSLFPRGPYNEQF
TRBJ1-1,-,TRBV7-9,ASSLTLLGQGSEAF
TRBJ2-3,-,TRBV27,ASSLWRADTQY
TRBJ2-2,-,TRBV19,ASRWGTGGKTGELF
TRBJ2-5,-,TRBV15,ATSRDPSGPLRWETQY
TRBJ2-5,few,TRBV6-1,ASSELAGGQETQY
TRBJ2-1,-,TRBV27,ASNSGSIYNEQF
TRBJ1-2,-,TRBV4-1,ASSQTDRGLYGYT
TRBJ2-5,-,TRBV19,ATSWGQETQY
TRBJ1-1,-,TRBV2,ASSWTIGAF
TRBJ1-1,-,TRBV2,ASSQGLAF
TRBJ1-2,-,TRBV7-2,ASSPGTANGYT